The 27 T cell receptor beta chains in this list originate from one sample, sequenced in a study of cytomegalovirus exposure and HLA in healthy donors. Primers included in the PCR were 60 Vbeta and 13 Jbeta primers. Repertoires were generated with immunoSEQ multiplex PCR, while TCRdb's copy carries only in-frame clones and drops some. The sample lists 200,000 or so clones, approximately 84% occurring once. Sequencing was performed on PBMCs. Source of these receptors: a boy aged 10-17 years in good health and CMV-seronegative.

This chain connects TRBV28 to TRBJ2-7; D possibly corresponds to TRBD2 (6 bases). The germline V gene encodes CDR1 MDHEN and CDR2 SYDVKM. This CDR3 is built from 15 residues. V shed 2 bases and J shed 2 bases, with 13 bases lying between them. The CDR3: CASSLGGTTPYEQYF. The CDR3 region has the DNA TGTGCCAGCAGTTTAGGGGGGACCACGCCCTACGAGCAGTACTTC.

The chain links TRBV5-1 to TRBJ1-2; no firm D call. Trimming left V 4 bases short and J 6 bases short, with 19 bases between. Per germline, CDR1 SGHRS and CDR2 YFSETQ. The CDR3 spans 15 residues. CDR3 in DNA: TGCGCCAGCAGCCCAGAGGCAGCAGGAGGGAATGGCTACACCTTC. Translation: CASSPEAAGGNGYTF.

The chain employs TRBV5-8 and TRBJ1-5; 10 nucleotides align to TRBD1. The CDR3 spans 17 residues. Germline V lookup: CDR1 SGHTS, CDR2 YDEGEE. J lost 2 bases, V lost 5 bases, and 10 bases had no gene match. The CDR3 DNA reads TGTGCCAGCAGGTCCCAAGACAGGGGGCTAGGCAATCAGCCCCAGCATTTT. Protein sequence: CASRSQDRGLGNQPQHF.

The rearrangement joins TRBV2 to TRBJ1-1, with D maybe TRBD1 (6 bases). CDR3 size: 14 residues. The V end was cut by 4 bases, the J end by 5 bases, with 14 bases between. Per the germline V gene, CDR1 is SNHLY and CDR2 is FYNNEI. CDR3 coding DNA: TGTGCCAGCAGTGGGGTCAGGGGAGGGACTGAAGCTTTCTTT. Translating it yields CASSGVRGGTEAFF.

This sequence joins TRBV28 and TRBJ1-5, with D unclear. The CDR3 is 16 amino acids. V was shortened by 7 bases and J by 6 bases, with 22 bases between the two germline ends. Germline values: CDR1 MDHEN, CDR2 SYDVKM. The CDR3 region has the DNA TGTGCCAGCAATTCTTTCTTAGTCGGGGAGGGTCAGCCCCAGCATTTT. Its protein product is CASNSFLVGEGQPQHF. Drawing the rest from reference TRBV28 and TRBJ1-5, the complete variable domain is DVKVTQSSRYLVKRTGEKVFLECVQDMDHENMFWYRQDPGLGLRLIYFSYDVKMKEKGDIPEGYSVSREKKERFSLILESASTNQTSMYLCASNSFLVGEGQPQHFGDGTRLSIL.

The rearrangement uses TRBV5-1 and TRBJ1-1; 7 bases line up with TRBD1. V was pared by 4 bases and J by 5 bases, with 17 bases of the junction left unmatched. The germline V gene has CDR1 SGHRS and CDR2 YFSETQ. CDR3 size: 17 residues. For the CDR3, the DNA is TGCGCCAGCAGCCGTACCAGCACAGGGGAAGGGAATACTGAAGCTTTCTTT. Translation gives CASSRTSTGEGNTEAFF.

J is TRBJ2-2 and V is TRBV7-2; 8 bases align to TRBD2. The V and J ends lost 2 bases and 0 bases, in that order; junction bases with no gene match: 5. The CDR3 is 17 amino acids. Germline values: CDR1 SGHTA, CDR2 FQGNSA. CDR3 bases: TGTGCCAGCAGCTTATTCCCGGGACTAGCGAACACCGGGGAGCTGTTTTTT. This sequence encodes CASSLFPGLANTGELFF.

Concerning this clone itself: The CDR3 does not close with the conserved phenylalanine or tryptophan, likely indicating a read error. The chain has TRBV30 and TRBJ1-5; tentative D call: TRBD1 (6 bases). V was cut by 0 bases and J by 7 bases, with 16 bases left in between. This CDR3 region has 15 residues. Per germline, CDR1 GTSNPN and CDR2 SVGIG (reference sequence). This CDR3 is CAWSVDGGAGQPQHL. In nucleotides, the CDR3 is TGTGCCTGGAGTGTGGATGGGGGGGCAGGACAGCCCCAGCATCTT.

This chain connects TRBV5-1 to TRBJ2-7, with D perhaps TRBD2 (6 bases). The ends were cut back, 0 bases at V and 11 bases at J, with 15 bases in the middle. Germline values: CDR1 SGHRS, CDR2 YFSETQ. This CDR3 is built from 13 residues. The CDR3 reads CASSLEAGFEEYF. The CDR3 DNA reads as TGCGCCAGCAGCTTGGAGGCGGGGTTTGAAGAGTACTTC.

J is TRBJ2-7 and V is TRBV11-3; D remains unclear. Germline CDR1 reads SGHNT; CDR2 reads YENEEA. This CDR3 spans 15 amino acids. With 1 base removed from V and 2 bases from J, the gap between germline ends came to 12 bases. CDR3 DNA sequence: TGTGCCAGCAGCTTAGGGTCAGGCCCGCCCTACGAGCAGTACTTC. Protein: CASSLGSGPPYEQYF.

The chain uses TRBV11-2 and TRBJ2-7; D may be TRBD2 (5 bases). The V end lost 5 bases, the J end lost 5 bases, and 16 bases lay between the germline ends. The CDR3 is made up of 14 amino acids. Germline lookup yields CDR1 SGHAT and CDR2 FQNNGV. Written as DNA, the CDR3 is TGTGCCAGCAGCGAGGCCGCCGCAGCGGACGAGCAGTACTTC. Amino acid sequence: CASSEAAAADEQYF.

V gene TRBV5-1 combines with J gene TRBJ1-2; 8 nucleotides align to TRBD1. V was clipped by 0 bases and J by 7 bases; unmatched bases: 5. The CDR3 covers 14 residues. CDR1 is SGHRS, CDR2 YFSETQ, per germline. The CDR3 reads CASSLVTGARGYTF. In nucleotides, the CDR3 is TGCGCCAGCAGCTTGGTGACAGGGGCCCGTGGCTACACCTTC.

The chain employs TRBV25-1 and TRBJ2-1; 9 nucleotides match TRBD1. Germline V gene lookup returns CDR1 MGHDK and CDR2 SYGVNS. This CDR3 contains 12 residues. CDR3 amino acids: CATGTGNFEQFF. CDR3 sequence (DNA): TGTGCGACCGGGACAGGGAATTTTGAGCAGTTCTTC.

The V and J genes are TRBV13 and TRBJ1-5; D uncertain. The germline gives CDR1 PRHDT, CDR2 FYEKMQ (reference sequence). This CDR3 is 14 amino acids long. Trimming removed 1 base from V and 4 bases from J, with 8 bases in between. The CDR3 coding sequence is TGTGCCAGCAGCTTAGCACCGGGGAATCAGCCCCAGCATTTT. This encodes CASSLAPGNQPQHF.

J is TRBJ2-7 and V is TRBV11-3; D is ambiguous. The V end was cut by 4 bases, the J end by 0 bases, with 7 bases between. The CDR3 has 13 amino acids. Germline V gives CDR1 SGHNT, CDR2 YENEEA. CDR3 protein: CASSSGTSYEQYF. The CDR3, as DNA: TGTGCCAGCAGCTCAGGAACCTCCTACGAGCAGTACTTC.

For this clone: A junction boundary mismatches the germline segment, possibly from a read error. This sequence joins TRBV7-9 and TRBJ1-1; a possible D gene is TRBD1 (5 bases). The CDR3 extends over 16 amino acids. Germline CDR1 and CDR2: SEHNR and FQNEAQ (reference sequence). CDR3 protein: CSSSLKEGTRGTEAFF. DNA for the CDR3: TGTTCCAGCAGCTTAAAAGAGGGAACGCGGGGGACTGAAGCTTTCTTT.

This chain joins TRBV7-9 and TRBJ1-4; D gene unclear. CDR1 is SEHNR and CDR2 is FQNEAQ in the germline V gene (reference sequence). This CDR3 contains 14 residues. V lost 5 bases to trimming and J lost 0 bases, with 7 bases between them. The CDR3 loop reads CASSPVTTNEKLFF. The CDR3 DNA reads TGTGCCAGCAGCCCGGTCACAACTAATGAAAAACTGTTTTTT.

This clone appeared a few times. CDR3 region: CASSHRDSANSPLHF. For the CDR3, the DNA is TGTGCCAGCAGCCACCGGGACAGCGCTAATTCACCCCTCCACTTT. This chain joins TRBV7-9 and TRBJ1-6; 7 bases align to TRBD1. J lost 6 bases, V lost 5 bases, and 7 bases had no gene match. The CDR3 is made up of 15 amino acids. The germline CDR1 and CDR2 sequences are SEHNR and FQNEAQ (reference sequence). Together with reference TRBV7-9 and TRBJ1-6, the CDR3 gives the full variable domain: DTGVSQNPRHKITKRGQNVTFRCDPISEHNRLYWYRQTLGQGPEFLTYFQNEAQLEKSRLLSDRFSAERPKGSFSTLEIQRTEQGDSAMYLCASSHRDSANSPLHFGNGTRLTVT.

J is TRBJ1-4 and V is TRBV4-3; D is undetermined. The CDR3 totals 12 residues. Per the germline V gene, CDR1 is LGHNA and CDR2 is YSLEER. V gave up 0 bases and J gave up 10 bases, with 6 bases separating them. The CDR3 region is CASSQDRGKLFF. The CDR3 coding sequence is TGCGCCAGCAGCCAAGATCGGGGAAAACTGTTTTTT.

This CDR3 reads CASSASFLAGGAKLEQYF. As DNA, the CDR3 is TGTGCCAGCAGTGCCTCGTTCCTAGCGGGAGGGGCCAAGTTGGAGCAGTACTTC. V is TRBV6-1 and J is TRBJ2-7, with 12 bases lining up with TRBD2. The junction had 17 bases not matched to a gene; V was cut back by 4 bases and J by 7 bases. The germline V gene has CDR1 MNHNS and CDR2 SASEGT. This CDR3 has 18 residues.

The genes are TRBV5-8 and TRBJ2-3, with D possibly TRBD1 on 5 matching bases. The germline V and J ends were trimmed by 3 bases and 4 bases, with 12 bases remaining between them. CDR3 length: 14 residues. Germline V gene sequence: CDR1 SGHTS, CDR2 YDEGEE. CDR3 nucleotide sequence: TGTGCCAGCAGCTCAGGGATTCGGGCAGATACGCAGTATTTT. As protein: CASSSGIRADTQYF. The whole variable domain, filled in from reference TRBV5-8 and TRBJ2-3, reads EAGVTQSPTHLIKTRGQQATLRCSPISGHTSVYWYQQALGLGLQFLLWYDEGEERNRGNFPPRFSGRQFPNYSSELNVNALELEDSALYLCASSSGIRADTQYFGPGTRLTVL.

The chain couples TRBV5-4 to TRBJ1-2, with unresolved D. This CDR3 spans 13 amino acids. Trimming pared 5 bases from V and 3 bases from J, leaving 11 bases between. CDR1 is SGHNT, CDR2 YYREEE, per germline (reference sequence). In DNA, the CDR3 is TGTGCCAGCAGGACGACTCCAGACTATGGCTACACCTTC. This codes for CASRTTPDYGYTF. Supplemented by reference TRBV5-4 and TRBJ1-2, the full variable domain reads ETGVTQSPTHLIKTRGQQVTLRCSSQSGHNTVSWYQQALGQGPQFIFQYYREEENGRGNFPPRFSGLQFPNYSSELNVNALELDDSALYLCASRTTPDYGYTFGSGTRLTVV.

The chain has TRBV9 and TRBJ1-2; TRBD1 matches at 9 bases. V lost 3 bases, J lost 4 bases, and 7 bases stayed unmatched. There are 15 residues in the CDR3. From germline, CDR1 is SGDLS and CDR2 YYNGEE. CDR3 DNA: TGTGCCAGCAGCGCTACAGGGGGCTCTAGCTATGGCTACACCTTC. Amino acid sequence: CASSATGGSSYGYTF.

The chain has TRBV19 and TRBJ1-6, with D uncertain. The length of the CDR3 is 15 residues. The ends were cut back, 3 bases at V and 9 bases at J, with 15 bases in the middle. Germline V gene lookup returns CDR1 LNHDA and CDR2 SQIVND (reference sequence). CDR3 loop: CASSIVHHYGSPLHF. DNA of the CDR3: TGTGCCAGTAGTATCGTACACCACTACGGTTCACCCCTCCACTTT. Drawing the rest from reference TRBV19 and TRBJ1-6, the complete variable domain is DGGITQSPKYLFRKEGQNVTLSCEQNLNHDAMYWYRQDPGQGLRLIYYSQIVNDFQKGDIAEGYSVSREKKESFPLTVTSAQKNPTAFYLCASSIVHHYGSPLHFGNGTRLTVT.

This rearrangement joins TRBV7-9 to TRBJ1-2, with TRBD1 identical over 7 bases. V lost 5 bases, J lost 3 bases, and 18 bases stayed unmatched. This CDR3 has 18 residues. Germline CDR1 SEHNR, CDR2 FQNEAQ (reference sequence). CDR3 sequence (DNA): TGTGCCAGCAGCCTCCCAACCGGGACAGTCAACGTAGACTATGGCTACACCTTC. This codes for CASSLPTGTVNVDYGYTF.

CDR3 nucleotide sequence: TGTGCCAGCAGCCGAGGTATAGCGGGGGAAGCCGGGGAGCTGTTTTTT. Translating it yields CASSRGIAGEAGELFF. This chain joins TRBV5-4 and TRBJ2-2, with TRBD2 identical over 9 bases. Germline V CDR1 and CDR2: SGHNT, YYREEE (reference sequence). V was clipped by 4 bases and J by 6 bases; unmatched bases: 10. CDR3 length: 16 residues.

This chain links TRBV6-6 with TRBJ1-2; possible D gene TRBD1, 6 bases. Trimming removed 2 bases at V and 8 bases at J, with 12 bases between. Germline CDR1 MNHNY, CDR2 SVGAGI (reference sequence). This CDR3 has 13 amino acids. The CDR3 DNA reads TGTGCCAGCAGTTACAGGGGGTTAGAGGGCTACACCTTC. This sequence encodes CASSYRGLEGYTF.